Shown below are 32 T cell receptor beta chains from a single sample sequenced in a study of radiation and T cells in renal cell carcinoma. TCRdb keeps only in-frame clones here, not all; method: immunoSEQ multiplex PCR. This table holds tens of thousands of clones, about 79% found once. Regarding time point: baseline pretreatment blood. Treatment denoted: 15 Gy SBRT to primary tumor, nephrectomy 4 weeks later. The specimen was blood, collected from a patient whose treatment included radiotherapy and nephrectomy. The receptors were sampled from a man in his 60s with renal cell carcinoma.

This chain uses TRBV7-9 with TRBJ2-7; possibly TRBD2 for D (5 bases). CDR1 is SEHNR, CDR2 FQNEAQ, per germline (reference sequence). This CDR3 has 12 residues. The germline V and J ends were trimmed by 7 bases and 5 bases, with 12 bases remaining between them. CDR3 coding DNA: TGTGCCAGCAATACGGGAAGCCACGAGCAGTACTTC. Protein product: CASNTGSHEQYF.

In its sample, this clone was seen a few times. The CDR3 sequence: CASSLARTSGTGELFF. Written as DNA, the CDR3 is TGCGCCAGCAGCTTGGCCCGGACTAGCGGCACCGGGGAGCTGTTTTTT. This rearrangement joins TRBV5-1 to TRBJ2-2; the match to TRBD2 covers 10 bases. CDR1 and CDR2 (germline): SGHRS, YFSETQ. The J segment lost 4 bases and the V segment lost 0 bases, leaving 3 bases of the junction unmatched. The CDR3 spans 16 residues.

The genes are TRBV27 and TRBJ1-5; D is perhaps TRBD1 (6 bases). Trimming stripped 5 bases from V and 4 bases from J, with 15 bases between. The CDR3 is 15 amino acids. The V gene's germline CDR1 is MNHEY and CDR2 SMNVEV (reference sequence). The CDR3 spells CASSPRDKLNQPQHF. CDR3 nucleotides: TGTGCCAGCAGTCCAAGGGACAAACTAAATCAGCCCCAGCATTTT.

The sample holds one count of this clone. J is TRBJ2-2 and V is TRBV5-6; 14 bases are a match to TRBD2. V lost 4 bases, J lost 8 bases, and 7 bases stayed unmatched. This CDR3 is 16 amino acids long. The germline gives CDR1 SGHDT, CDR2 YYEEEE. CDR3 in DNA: TGTGCCAGCAGCCCTGGACTAGCGGGAGGAGCAGGGGAGCTGTTTTTT. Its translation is CASSPGLAGGAGELFF.

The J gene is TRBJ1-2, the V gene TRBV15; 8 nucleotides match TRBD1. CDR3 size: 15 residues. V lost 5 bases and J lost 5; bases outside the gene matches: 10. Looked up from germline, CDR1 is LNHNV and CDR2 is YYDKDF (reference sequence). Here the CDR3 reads CATSPNGQGPYGYTF. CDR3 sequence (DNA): TGTGCCACCAGCCCAAACGGACAGGGCCCGTATGGCTACACCTTC.

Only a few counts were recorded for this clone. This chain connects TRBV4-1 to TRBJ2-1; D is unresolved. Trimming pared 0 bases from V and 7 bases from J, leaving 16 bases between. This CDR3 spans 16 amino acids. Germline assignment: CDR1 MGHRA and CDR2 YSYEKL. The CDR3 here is CASSQDWQGEWNEQFF. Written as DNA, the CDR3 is TGCGCCAGCAGCCAAGATTGGCAAGGAGAATGGAATGAGCAGTTCTTC.

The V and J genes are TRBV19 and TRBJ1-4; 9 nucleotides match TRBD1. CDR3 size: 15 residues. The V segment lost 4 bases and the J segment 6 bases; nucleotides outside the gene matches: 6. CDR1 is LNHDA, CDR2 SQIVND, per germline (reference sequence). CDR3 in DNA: TGTGCCAGTAGTACGACCGGGACAGGGTATGAAAAACTGTTTTTT. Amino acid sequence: CASSTTGTGYEKLFF.

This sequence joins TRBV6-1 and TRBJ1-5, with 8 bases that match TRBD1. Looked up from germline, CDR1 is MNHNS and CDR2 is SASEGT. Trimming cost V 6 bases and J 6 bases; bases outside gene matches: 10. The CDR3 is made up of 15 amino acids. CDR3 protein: CASRASDRVSQPQHF. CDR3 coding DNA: TGTGCCAGCAGGGCCTCGGACAGGGTCAGTCAGCCCCAGCATTTT.

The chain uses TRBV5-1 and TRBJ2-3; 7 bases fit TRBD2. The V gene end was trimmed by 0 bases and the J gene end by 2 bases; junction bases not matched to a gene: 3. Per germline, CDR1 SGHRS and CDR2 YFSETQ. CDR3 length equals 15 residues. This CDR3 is CASSLDQRDTDTQYF. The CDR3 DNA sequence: TGCGCCAGCAGCTTGGACCAGCGGGACACAGATACGCAGTATTTT.

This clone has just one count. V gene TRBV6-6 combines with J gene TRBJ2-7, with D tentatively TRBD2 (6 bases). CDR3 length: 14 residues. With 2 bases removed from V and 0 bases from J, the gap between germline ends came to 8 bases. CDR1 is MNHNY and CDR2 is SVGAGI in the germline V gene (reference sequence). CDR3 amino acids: CASSYRGSSYEQYF. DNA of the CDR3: TGTGCCAGCAGTTACCGGGGGAGCTCCTACGAGCAGTACTTC.

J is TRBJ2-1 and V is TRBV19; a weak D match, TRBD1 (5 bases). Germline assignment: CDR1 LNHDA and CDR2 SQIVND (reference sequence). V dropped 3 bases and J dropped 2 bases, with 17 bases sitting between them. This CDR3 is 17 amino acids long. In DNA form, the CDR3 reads TGTGCCAGTAGTATGGGGCCCCCGGGCCTAACCTACAATGAGCAGTTCTTC. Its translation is CASSMGPPGLTYNEQFF.

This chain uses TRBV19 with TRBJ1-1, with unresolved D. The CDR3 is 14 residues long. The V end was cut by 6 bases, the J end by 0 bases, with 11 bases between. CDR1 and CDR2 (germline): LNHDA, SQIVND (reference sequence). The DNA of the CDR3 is TGTGCCAGTAGCCCGCAGGCTATGAACACTGAAGCTTTCTTT. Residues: CASSPQAMNTEAFF.

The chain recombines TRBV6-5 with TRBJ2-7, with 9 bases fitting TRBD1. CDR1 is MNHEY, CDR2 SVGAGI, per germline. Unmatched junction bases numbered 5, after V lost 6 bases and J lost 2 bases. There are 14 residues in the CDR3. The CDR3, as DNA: TGTGCCAGCAGGACGACAGGGGGGACCTACGAGCAGTACTTC. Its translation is CASRTTGGTYEQYF.

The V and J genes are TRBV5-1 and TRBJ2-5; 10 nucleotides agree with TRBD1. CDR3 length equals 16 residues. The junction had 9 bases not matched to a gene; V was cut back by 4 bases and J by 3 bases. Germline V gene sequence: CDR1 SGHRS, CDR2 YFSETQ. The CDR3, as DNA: TGCGCCAGCAGCCCGGGCCCCGGGACAGGGGAAGAGACCCAGTACTTC. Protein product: CASSPGPGTGEETQYF.

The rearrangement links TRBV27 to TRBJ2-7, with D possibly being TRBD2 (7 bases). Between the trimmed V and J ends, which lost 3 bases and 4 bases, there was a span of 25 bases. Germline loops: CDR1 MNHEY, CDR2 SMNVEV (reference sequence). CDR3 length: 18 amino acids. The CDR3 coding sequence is TGTGCCAGCAGTTTGTATACCAGGCCCGGACTAGGGGGGTACGAGCAGTACTTC. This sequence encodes CASSLYTRPGLGGYEQYF.

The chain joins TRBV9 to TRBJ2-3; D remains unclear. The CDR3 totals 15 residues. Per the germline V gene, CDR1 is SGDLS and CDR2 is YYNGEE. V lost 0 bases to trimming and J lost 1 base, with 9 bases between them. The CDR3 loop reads CASSVERSGTDTQYF. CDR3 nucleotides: TGTGCCAGCAGCGTAGAAAGAAGTGGCACAGATACGCAGTATTTT.

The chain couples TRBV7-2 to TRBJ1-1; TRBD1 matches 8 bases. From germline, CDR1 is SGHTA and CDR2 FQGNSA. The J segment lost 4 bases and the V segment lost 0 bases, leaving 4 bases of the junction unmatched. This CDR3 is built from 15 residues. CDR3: CASSLAGQGSTEAFF. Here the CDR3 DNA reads TGTGCCAGCAGCTTAGCTGGACAGGGAAGCACTGAAGCTTTCTTT. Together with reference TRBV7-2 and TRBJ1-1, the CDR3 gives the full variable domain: GAGVSQSPSNKVTEKGKDVELRCDPISGHTALYWYRQSLGQGLEFLIYFQGNSAPDKSGLPSDRFSAERTGGSVSTLTIQRTQQEDSAVYLCASSLAGQGSTEAFFGQGTRLTVV.

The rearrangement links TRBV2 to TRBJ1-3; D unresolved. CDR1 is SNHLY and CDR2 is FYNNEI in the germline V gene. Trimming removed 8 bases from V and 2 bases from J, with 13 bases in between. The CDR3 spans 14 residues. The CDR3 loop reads CASREPRAGNTIYF. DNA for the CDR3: TGTGCCAGCCGGGAACCTAGGGCTGGAAACACCATATATTTT.

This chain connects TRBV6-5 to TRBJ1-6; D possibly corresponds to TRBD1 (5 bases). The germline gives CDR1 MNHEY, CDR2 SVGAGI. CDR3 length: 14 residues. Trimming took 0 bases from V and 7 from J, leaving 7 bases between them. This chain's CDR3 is CASSYSGQNSPLHF. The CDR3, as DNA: TGTGCCAGCAGTTACTCGGGGCAGAATTCACCCCTCCACTTT.

The CDR3 protein is CASSVLGAGAYEQYF. Written as DNA, the CDR3 is TGTGCCAGCAGCGTCCTTGGAGCGGGAGCCTACGAGCAGTACTTC. The chain has TRBV14 and TRBJ2-7, with TRBD2 matching over 8 bases. Trimming took 5 bases from V and 2 from J; bases not matched to a gene: 8. CDR1 and CDR2 from the germline V gene are SGHDN and FVKESK. The CDR3 is made up of 15 amino acids. Full variable domain (remainder filled in from reference TRBV14 and TRBJ2-7): EAGVTQFPSHSVIEKGQTVTLRCDPISGHDNLYWYRRVMGKEIKFLLHFVKESKQDESGMPNNRFLAERTGGTYSTLKVQPAELEDSGVYFCASSVLGAGAYEQYFGPGTRLTVT.

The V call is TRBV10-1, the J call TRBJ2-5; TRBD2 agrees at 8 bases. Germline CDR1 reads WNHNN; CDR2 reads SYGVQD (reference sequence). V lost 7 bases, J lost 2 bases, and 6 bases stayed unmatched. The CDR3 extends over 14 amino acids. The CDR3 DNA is TGCGCCAGCACCTCACTAGCGGATCAAGAGACCCAGTACTTC. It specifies CASTSLADQETQYF.

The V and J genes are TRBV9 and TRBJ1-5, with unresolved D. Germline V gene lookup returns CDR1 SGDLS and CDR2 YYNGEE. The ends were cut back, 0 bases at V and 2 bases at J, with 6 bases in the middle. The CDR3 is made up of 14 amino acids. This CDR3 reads CASSVGVGNQPQHF. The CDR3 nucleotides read TGTGCCAGCAGCGTAGGGGTGGGCAATCAGCCCCAGCATTTT.

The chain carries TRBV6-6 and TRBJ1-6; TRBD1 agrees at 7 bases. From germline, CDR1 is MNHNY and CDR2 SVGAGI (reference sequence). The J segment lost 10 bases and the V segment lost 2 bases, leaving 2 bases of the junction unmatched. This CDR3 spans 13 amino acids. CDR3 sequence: CASSYDRDSPLHF. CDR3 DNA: TGTGCCAGCAGTTACGACAGGGACTCACCCCTCCACTTT.

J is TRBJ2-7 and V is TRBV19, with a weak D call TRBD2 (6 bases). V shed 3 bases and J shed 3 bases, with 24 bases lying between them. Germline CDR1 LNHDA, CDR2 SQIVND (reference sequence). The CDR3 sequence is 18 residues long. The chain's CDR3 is CASSMVATGSSMGYEQYF. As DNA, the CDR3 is TGTGCCAGTAGTATGGTAGCCACCGGGAGCTCGATGGGCTACGAGCAGTACTTC.

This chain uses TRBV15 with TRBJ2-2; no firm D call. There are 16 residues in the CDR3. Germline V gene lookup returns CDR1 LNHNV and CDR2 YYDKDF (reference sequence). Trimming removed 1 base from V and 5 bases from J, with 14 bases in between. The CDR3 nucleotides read TGTGCCACCAGCAGAGGGGTCCGGATCGGGACCGGGGAGCTGTTTTTT. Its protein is CATSRGVRIGTGELFF.

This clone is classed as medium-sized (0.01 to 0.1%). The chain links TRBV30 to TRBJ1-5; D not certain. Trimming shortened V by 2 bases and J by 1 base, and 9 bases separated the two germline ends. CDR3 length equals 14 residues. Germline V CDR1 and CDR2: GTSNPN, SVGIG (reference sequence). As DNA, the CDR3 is TGTGCCTGGAGTCTTGGGAGGAGCAATCAGCCCCAGCATTTT. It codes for CAWSLGRSNQPQHF.

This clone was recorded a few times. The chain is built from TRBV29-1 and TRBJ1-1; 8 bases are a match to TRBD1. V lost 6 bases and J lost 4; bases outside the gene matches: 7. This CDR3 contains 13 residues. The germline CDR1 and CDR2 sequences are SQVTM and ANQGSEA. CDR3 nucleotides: TGCAGCGTCCAACAAGACAGGGGCACTGAAGCTTTCTTT. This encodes CSVQQDRGTEAFF. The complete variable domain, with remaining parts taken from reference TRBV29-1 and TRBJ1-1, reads SAVISQKPSRDICQRGTSLTIQCQVDSQVTMMFWYRQQPGQSLTLIATANQGSEATYESGFVIDKFPISRPNLTFSTLTVSNMSPEDSSIYLCSVQQDRGTEAFFGQGTRLTVV.

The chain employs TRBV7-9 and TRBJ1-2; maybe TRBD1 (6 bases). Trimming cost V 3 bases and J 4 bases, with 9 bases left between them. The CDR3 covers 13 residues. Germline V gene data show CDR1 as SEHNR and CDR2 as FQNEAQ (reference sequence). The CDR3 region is CASSLDSSYGYTF. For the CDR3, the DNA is TGTGCCAGCAGCTTGGACAGCTCCTATGGCTACACCTTC.

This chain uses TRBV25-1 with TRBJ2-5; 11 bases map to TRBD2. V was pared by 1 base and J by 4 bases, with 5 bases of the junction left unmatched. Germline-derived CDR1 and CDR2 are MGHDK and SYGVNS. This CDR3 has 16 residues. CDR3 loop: CASSESRLAGLETQYF. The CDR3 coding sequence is TGTGCCAGCAGTGAATCGCGACTAGCGGGATTAGAGACCCAGTACTTC.

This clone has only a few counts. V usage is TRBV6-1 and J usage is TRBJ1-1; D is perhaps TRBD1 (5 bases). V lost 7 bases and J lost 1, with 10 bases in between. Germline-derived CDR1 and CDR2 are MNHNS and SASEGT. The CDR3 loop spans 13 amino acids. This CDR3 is CASTSRGNTEAFF. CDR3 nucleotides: TGTGCCAGCACTTCAAGGGGGAACACTGAAGCTTTCTTT.

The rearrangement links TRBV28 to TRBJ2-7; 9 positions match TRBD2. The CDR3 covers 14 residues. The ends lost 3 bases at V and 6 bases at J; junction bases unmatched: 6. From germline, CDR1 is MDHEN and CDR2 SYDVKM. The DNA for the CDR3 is TGTGCCAGCAGTTTTGTGCGGGAGGGGTCCGAGCAGTACTTC. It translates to CASSFVREGSEQYF.

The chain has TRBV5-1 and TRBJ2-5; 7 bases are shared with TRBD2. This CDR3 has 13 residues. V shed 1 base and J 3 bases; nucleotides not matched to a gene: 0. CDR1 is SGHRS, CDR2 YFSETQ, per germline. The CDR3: CASSLLAEETQYF. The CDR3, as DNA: TGCGCCAGCAGCTTGCTAGCGGAAGAGACCCAGTACTTC. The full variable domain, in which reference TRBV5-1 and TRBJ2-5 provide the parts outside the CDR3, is KAGVTQTPRYLIKTRGQQVTLSCSPISGHRSVSWYQQTPGQGLQFLFEYFSETQRNKGNFPGRFSGRQFSNSRSEMNVSTLELGDSALYLCASSLLAEETQYFGPGTRLLVL.